This T cell receptor (beta chain) was sequenced for a study of blood T cells in healthy people across ages. V dropped 4 bases and J dropped 6 bases, with 14 bases sitting between them. Germline CDR1 SGHDT, CDR2 YYEEEE. CDR3 length: 13 amino acids. All donors came from Russia, were Caucasian and healthy, and spanned ages about 6 to 100. Each donor gave approximately 9.1 milliliters of peripheral blood. Through a sample-barcoded 5' primer and a J-beta primer mix, a second PCR was run for roughly 6 to 11 cycles. TCRdb redid the calling of the 5' RACE reads with MiXCR, one entry per CDR3 protein. The sample lists 600,000 to 650,000 distinct CDR3 sequences; 58% were seen once.

The rearrangement uses TRBV5-6 and TRBJ2-7; unclear D gene. The sample consisted of blood. The origin of this receptor is a man between 60 and 75 years old in good health. CDR3 bases: TGTGCCAGCAGCCCACTCGACCCAGGCGAGCAGTACTTC. Amino acids: CASSPLDPGEQYF.